A single sample gave rise to the 31 T cell receptor beta chains below, sequenced in a study of Ad26.COV2.S vaccination and SARS-CoV-2 variants. Treatment reported: approximately 18 received Ad26.COV2.S at low or high dose, single or two shots; roughly 5 received placebo; per-sample allocation not given. Sampling happened 63 days after the first vaccine or placebo injection. Only in-frame clones appear in the TCRdb table, and some are missing; sequencing was by immunoSEQ multiplex PCR. The profile covers roughly 420,000 clones, with about 91% appearing a single time and about 2.5% taken by the ten largest. This specimen was peripheral blood, taken in a trial of Ad26.COV2.S vaccine versus placebo. The receptor set was obtained from a person aged 18-60 years who received the Ad26.COV2.S COVID-19 vaccine or a placebo.

The rearrangement joins TRBV10-3 to TRBJ2-7; no clear D gene. This CDR3 spans 13 amino acids. V shed 2 bases and J shed 3 bases, with 8 bases lying between them. CDR1 ENHRY and CDR2 SYGVKD come from the germline V gene. The CDR3 bases are TGTGCCATCAGTGAGAACTTTGGCTACGAGCAGTACTTC. It yields the protein CAISENFGYEQYF.

A word on this clone: This same CDR3 is encoded by further DNA sequences in the sample. J is TRBJ2-7 and V is TRBV7-9; 8 bases match TRBD1. After removal of 3 bases from V and 7 bases from J, the junction contained 8 bases not matched to a gene. This CDR3 has 14 amino acids. Germline V CDR1 and CDR2: SEHNR, FQNEAQ (reference sequence). The CDR3 region has the DNA TGTGCCAGCAGCTTCGGTCAGGGGGCAAGAGAGCAGTACTTC. This sequence encodes CASSFGQGAREQYF.

The gene calls are TRBV7-2 and TRBJ2-1; TRBD2 matches at 10 bases. The CDR3 has 15 amino acids. The junction had 6 bases not matched to a gene; V was cut back by 5 bases and J by 5 bases. CDR1 is SGHTA, CDR2 FQGNSA, per germline. The CDR3 nucleotides read TGTGCCAGCAGCATCACTAGCGGGGTGAACAATGAGCAGTTCTTC. Protein: CASSITSGVNNEQFF.

The CDR3 DNA follows: TGTGCCAGCAGTTTAATTTCGGGTGGGTACGAGCAGTACTTC. It translates to CASSLISGGYEQYF. The chain employs TRBV27 and TRBJ2-7, with D hard to call. V gave up 2 bases and J gave up 4 bases, with 12 bases separating them. The V gene's germline CDR1 is MNHEY and CDR2 SMNVEV (reference sequence). The length of the CDR3 is 14 residues.

This clone has a handful of counts. The chain uses TRBV19 and TRBJ1-5; D call uncertain. CDR3 length: 15 amino acids. Per germline, CDR1 LNHDA and CDR2 SQIVND (reference sequence). V lost 2 bases, J lost 4 bases, and 12 bases lay in between. In DNA form, the CDR3 reads TGTGCCAGTAGTATAAGGACCCCGAGTAATCAGCCCCAGCATTTT. Residues: CASSIRTPSNQPQHF.

This sequence joins TRBV5-4 and TRBJ1-6; the match to TRBD1 covers 10 bases. This CDR3 is 17 amino acids long. The ends lost 4 bases at V and 9 bases at J; junction bases unmatched: 13. Per germline, CDR1 SGHNT and CDR2 YYREEE (reference sequence). CDR3 sequence: CASSARSTGQGTSPLHF. Written as DNA, the CDR3 is TGTGCCAGCAGCGCCAGATCTACGGGACAGGGGACTTCACCCCTCCACTTT.

This clone was counted a single time. The chain links TRBV5-8 to TRBJ1-6; 8 bases are shared with TRBD1. This CDR3 is built from 16 residues. Trimming cost V 3 bases and J 6 bases; bases outside gene matches: 8. From germline, CDR1 is SGHTS and CDR2 YDEGEE. The DNA of the CDR3 is TGTGCCAGCAGCTCCGGAATAGGACAGGGTAATTCACCCCTCCACTTT. Protein: CASSSGIGQGNSPLHF.

V gene TRBV24-1 combines with J gene TRBJ2-1; TRBD2 matches at 7 bases. CDR1 is KGHDR, CDR2 SFDVKD, per germline. The CDR3 spans 15 residues. V gave up 4 bases and J gave up 5 bases; unmatched junction bases: 7. CDR3 bases: TGTGCCACCAGTGACCCCGGGACTATTAACAATGAGCAGTTCTTC. Translated, it gives CATSDPGTINNEQFF.

This clone turned up a few times. This chain joins TRBV7-2 and TRBJ2-6; D unresolved. The V and J ends lost 1 base and 1 base respectively, with 2 bases between them. The CDR3 is 14 residues long. Germline loops: CDR1 SGHTA, CDR2 FQGNSA. The chain's CDR3 is CASSLVSGANVLTF. For the CDR3, the DNA is TGTGCCAGCAGCTTAGTTTCTGGGGCCAACGTCCTGACTTTC.

The gene calls are TRBV18 and TRBJ1-3; D unresolved. CDR1 is KGHSH and CDR2 is LQKENI in the germline V gene. The CDR3 covers 16 residues. V was cut by 3 bases and J by 3 bases, with 15 bases left in between. This CDR3 reads CASSPEPVCCGNTIYF. CDR3 DNA sequence: TGTGCCAGCTCACCCGAGCCGGTGTGCTGTGGAAACACCATATATTTT.

The chain combines TRBV11-2 with TRBJ2-7; 7 positions match TRBD1. The V segment lost 2 bases and the J segment 4 bases; nucleotides outside the gene matches: 2. Germline V CDR1 and CDR2: SGHAT, FQNNGV. This CDR3 contains 13 residues. The CDR3 sequence: CASSLNRGYEQYF. In DNA, the CDR3 is TGTGCCAGCAGCTTAAACAGGGGTTACGAGCAGTACTTC.

The chain employs TRBV5-1 and TRBJ2-1, with D possibly TRBD1 on 5 matching bases. Germline-derived CDR1 and CDR2 are SGHRS and YFSETQ. The CDR3 runs to 16 residues. Between the trimmed V and J ends, which lost 4 bases and 4 bases, there was a span of 18 bases. The CDR3 coding sequence is TGCGCCAGCAGCCCCTATCTAGGACATCGATACAATGAGCAGTTCTTC. It is translated as CASSPYLGHRYNEQFF. The full variable domain, its missing parts supplied by reference TRBV5-1 and TRBJ2-1, is KAGVTQTPRYLIKTRGQQVTLSCSPISGHRSVSWYQQTPGQGLQFLFEYFSETQRNKGNFPGRFSGRQFSNSRSEMNVSTLELGDSALYLCASSPYLGHRYNEQFFGPGTRLTVL.

The V and J genes are TRBV7-8 and TRBJ1-1, with D unresolved. Trimming left V 0 bases short and J 3 bases short, with 11 bases between. The CDR3 extends over 15 amino acids. Germline V lookup: CDR1 SGHVS, CDR2 FQNEAQ. The DNA of the CDR3 is TGTGCCAGCAGCTTAGCGCGGGGTCCGGACACTGAAGCTTTCTTT. Translating gives CASSLARGPDTEAFF.

The chain recombines TRBV15 with TRBJ1-1; TRBD1 is a possible D gene (6 bases). V lost 3 bases and J 7 bases, leaving 12 bases between the germline ends. Germline V lookup: CDR1 LNHNV, CDR2 YYDKDF (reference sequence). CDR3 size: 13 residues. The CDR3 DNA reads TGTGCCACCAGCAGGGGGGGGCCGGATGAAGCTTTCTTT. Its protein product is CATSRGGPDEAFF.

This chain joins TRBV19 and TRBJ2-7, with a possible D match to TRBD1 (6 bases). Per the germline V gene, CDR1 is LNHDA and CDR2 is SQIVND (reference sequence). The CDR3 length is 16 residues. Trimming took off 1 base at V and 3 bases at J, with 16 bases between the two ends. CDR3 sequence (DNA): TGTGCCAGTAGTATAGTCGGGTCAGGGGCCCGCTACGAGCAGTACTTC. This gives the protein CASSIVGSGARYEQYF.

The chain employs TRBV3-1 (or the pseudogene TRBV3-2) and TRBJ2-2, with 9 bases that match TRBD2. V lost 0 bases to trimming and J lost 6 bases; unmatched junction nucleotides: 2. CDR3 size: 15 residues. Germline V gene data show CDR1 as LGHDT and CDR2 as YNNKEL (reference sequence). The DNA for the CDR3 is TGTGCCAGCAGCCAAGATAGCGGGAGAGCCGGGGAGCTGTTTTTT. It yields the protein CASSQDSGRAGELFF.

DNA of the CDR3: TGTGCCAGCAGCCAAGGAGGGGAGGCCTATCAGCCCCAGCATTTT. Translating gives CASSQGGEAYQPQHF. The chain links TRBV4-2 to TRBJ1-5; D perhaps matches TRBD1 (5 bases). Per germline, CDR1 LGHNA and CDR2 YNFKEQ. CDR3 length: 15 amino acids. The ends were cut back, 1 base at V and 5 bases at J, with 12 bases in the middle.

Notes on this clone: The sample holds other DNA sequences that translate to the same CDR3. This chain uses TRBV5-1 with TRBJ1-3; D is uncertain. Germline V CDR1 and CDR2: SGHRS, YFSETQ. This CDR3 has 14 amino acids. The germline V and J ends were trimmed by 2 bases and 2 bases, with 8 bases remaining between them. In DNA, the CDR3 is TGCGCCAGCAGCTTAAGTGGTGCTGGAAACACCATATATTTT. It yields the protein CASSLSGAGNTIYF.

A few counts support this clone. The chain uses TRBV5-1 and TRBJ2-3; D is perhaps TRBD2 (6 bases). Germline V lookup: CDR1 SGHRS, CDR2 YFSETQ. Trimming cost V 6 bases and J 0 bases, with 11 bases left between them. The CDR3 covers 14 residues. In nucleotides, the CDR3 is TGCGCCAGCAATAGCGGAGCTAGCACAGATACGCAGTATTTT. This encodes CASNSGASTDTQYF.

This clone was counted a few times. This CDR3 reads CSALTAFF. The CDR3 DNA sequence: TGCAGTGCCCTGACCGCTTTCTTT. The chain links TRBV20-1 to TRBJ1-1, with unresolved D. The CDR3 is 8 residues long. Germline CDR1 and CDR2: DFQATT and SNEGSKA (reference sequence). Between the trimmed V and J ends, which lost 6 bases and 11 bases, there was a span of 7 bases.

The rearrangement uses TRBV12-3 or TRBV12-4 and TRBJ2-3; D is uncertain. V lost 7 bases and J 2 bases, leaving 7 bases between the germline ends. The CDR3 has 12 residues. CDR3 DNA sequence: TGTGCCAGCAAAACTCACACAGATACGCAGTATTTT. It yields the protein CASKTHTDTQYF.

The chain uses TRBV28 and TRBJ1-1; TRBD1 is a possible D gene (5 bases). The CDR3 is 14 residues long. Trimming left V 5 bases short and J 4 bases short, with 14 bases between. Germline loops: CDR1 MDHEN, CDR2 SYDVKM. CDR3 sequence: CASSPRGGSTEAFF. The CDR3 DNA is TGTGCCAGCAGTCCTCGCGGGGGGAGCACTGAAGCTTTCTTT.

This chain links TRBV3-1 (or the pseudogene TRBV3-2) with TRBJ1-5; 7 nucleotides agree with TRBD1. This CDR3 has 14 residues. V trimming: 4 bases; J trimming: 5 bases; junction bases outside the gene matches: 5. CDR1 is LGHDT, CDR2 YNNKEL, per germline (reference sequence). The CDR3 sequence: CASSRQGLDQPQHF. The CDR3 DNA reads TGTGCCAGCAGCCGACAGGGACTCGATCAGCCCCAGCATTTT.

The chain employs TRBV5-1 and TRBJ2-3; D is perhaps TRBD2 (5 bases). This CDR3 spans 15 amino acids. Deletions cut 4 bases from V and 4 bases from J, with 16 bases between. Per germline, CDR1 SGHRS and CDR2 YFSETQ. The CDR3 loop is CASSVSSIYSDTQYF. In DNA, the CDR3 is TGCGCCAGCAGCGTCTCTAGCATCTACTCAGATACGCAGTATTTT.

The rearrangement joins TRBV6-2 or TRBV6-3 to TRBJ1-1; 8 nucleotides match TRBD1. Germline loops: CDR1 MNHEY, CDR2 SVGEGT. The CDR3 extends over 16 amino acids. The junction had 6 bases not matched to a gene; V was cut back by 1 base and J by 2 bases. The CDR3 loop is CASSYLSGGVNTEAFF. CDR3 DNA: TGTGCCAGCAGTTACTTATCAGGGGGCGTAAACACTGAAGCTTTCTTT.

This rearrangement joins TRBV7-2 to TRBJ1-6, with D unclear. The length of the CDR3 is 19 residues. Trimming took off 5 bases at V and 0 bases at J, with 20 bases between the two ends. Germline V gene lookup returns CDR1 SGHTA and CDR2 FQGNSA. The CDR3 sequence: CASSPLFSKASSYNSPLHF. In DNA form, the CDR3 reads TGTGCCAGCAGCCCCCTATTCAGCAAAGCGAGCTCCTATAATTCACCCCTCCACTTT.

The chain combines TRBV4-2 with TRBJ2-1; D is undetermined. Germline loops: CDR1 LGHNA, CDR2 YNFKEQ. The V and J ends lost 3 bases and 0 bases respectively, with 9 bases between them. This CDR3 spans 15 amino acids. For the CDR3, the DNA is TGTGCCAGCAGCCAGCGGCGGAGCTCCTACAATGAGCAGTTCTTC. Translated: CASSQRRSSYNEQFF.

The chain joins TRBV4-1 to TRBJ1-2; D unresolved. Deletions cut 4 bases from V and 6 bases from J, with 21 bases between. Germline V gene data show CDR1 as MGHRA and CDR2 as YSYEKL. The CDR3 contains 16 residues. In DNA, the CDR3 is TGCGCCAGCAGCCCTTACCCGGGATCCGCCGAACATGGCTACACCTTC. Residues: CASSPYPGSAEHGYTF.

V usage is TRBV5-1 and J usage is TRBJ2-2; D might be TRBD1 (6 bases). V dropped 3 bases and J dropped 4 bases, with 13 bases sitting between them. Germline CDR1 reads SGHRS; CDR2 reads YFSETQ. The CDR3 sequence is 15 residues long. CDR3: CASSSTGISTGELFF. In nucleotides, the CDR3 is TGCGCCAGCAGCTCCACAGGGATTAGCACCGGGGAGCTGTTTTTT. Using reference TRBV5-1 and TRBJ2-2 for the parts outside the CDR3, the full variable domain is KAGVTQTPRYLIKTRGQQVTLSCSPISGHRSVSWYQQTPGQGLQFLFEYFSETQRNKGNFPGRFSGRQFSNSRSEMNVSTLELGDSALYLCASSSTGISTGELFFGEGSRLTVL.

This clone was seen more than once but under ten times. The chain couples TRBV6-2 or TRBV6-3 to TRBJ2-3, with no clear D. CDR1 MNHEY and CDR2 SVGEGT come from the germline V gene. CDR3 length: 14 residues. Trimming left V 0 bases short and J 5 bases short, with 9 bases between. CDR3: CASSYSRLQDTQYF. The CDR3 DNA is TGTGCCAGCAGTTACTCAAGACTGCAAGATACGCAGTATTTT.

V is TRBV7-2 and J is TRBJ2-2, with no clear D. CDR1 SGHTA and CDR2 FQGNSA come from the germline V gene. This CDR3 is 15 amino acids long. V shed 7 bases and J shed 5 bases, with 17 bases lying between them. This CDR3 is CASNIGVGRTGELFF. For the CDR3, the DNA is TGTGCCAGCAATATTGGGGTGGGAAGGACCGGGGAGCTGTTTTTT.